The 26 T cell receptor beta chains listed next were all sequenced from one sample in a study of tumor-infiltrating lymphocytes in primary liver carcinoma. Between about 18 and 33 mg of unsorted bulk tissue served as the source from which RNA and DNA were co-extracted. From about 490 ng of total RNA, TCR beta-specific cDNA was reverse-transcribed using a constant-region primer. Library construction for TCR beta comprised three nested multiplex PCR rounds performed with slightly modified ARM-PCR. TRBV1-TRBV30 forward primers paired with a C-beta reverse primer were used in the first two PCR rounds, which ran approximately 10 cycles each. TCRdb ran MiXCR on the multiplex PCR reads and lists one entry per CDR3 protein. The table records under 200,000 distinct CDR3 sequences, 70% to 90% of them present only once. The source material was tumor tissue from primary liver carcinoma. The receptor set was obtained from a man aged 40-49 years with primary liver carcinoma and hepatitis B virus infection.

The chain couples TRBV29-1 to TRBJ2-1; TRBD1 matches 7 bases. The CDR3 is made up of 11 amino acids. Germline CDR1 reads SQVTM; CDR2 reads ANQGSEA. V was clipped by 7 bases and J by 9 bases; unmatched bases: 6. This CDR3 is CSADRYIEQFF. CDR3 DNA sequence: TGCAGCGCGGACAGGTATATTGAGCAGTTCTTC.

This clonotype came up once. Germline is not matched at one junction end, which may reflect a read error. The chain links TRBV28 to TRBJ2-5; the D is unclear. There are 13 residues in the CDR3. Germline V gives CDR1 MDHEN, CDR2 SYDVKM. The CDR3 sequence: CASEWTYQETQYF. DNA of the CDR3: TGTGCCAGCGAATGGACGTACCAGGAGACCCAGTACTTC. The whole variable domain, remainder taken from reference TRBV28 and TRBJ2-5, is DVKVTQSSRYLVKRTGEKVFLECVQDMDHENMFWYRQDPGLGLRLIYFSYDVKMKEKGDIPEGYSVSREKKERFSLILESASTNQTSMYLCASEWTYQETQYFGPGTRLLVL.

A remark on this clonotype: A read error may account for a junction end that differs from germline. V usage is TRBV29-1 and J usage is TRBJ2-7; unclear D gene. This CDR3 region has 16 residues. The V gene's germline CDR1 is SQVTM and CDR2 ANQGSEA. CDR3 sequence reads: CGAMTSGIGTPYEQCF. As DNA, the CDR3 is TGCGGCGCCATGACATCTGGGATCGGCACTCCCTACGAGCAGTGCTTC.

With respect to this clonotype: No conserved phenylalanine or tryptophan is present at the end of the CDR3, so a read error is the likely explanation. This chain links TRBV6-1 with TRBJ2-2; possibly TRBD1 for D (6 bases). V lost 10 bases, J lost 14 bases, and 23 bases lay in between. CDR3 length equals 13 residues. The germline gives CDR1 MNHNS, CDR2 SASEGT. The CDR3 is CANTREVGGDLFS. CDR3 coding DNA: TGTGCCAACACGAGAGAAGTAGGGGGAGATCTGTTTTCT.

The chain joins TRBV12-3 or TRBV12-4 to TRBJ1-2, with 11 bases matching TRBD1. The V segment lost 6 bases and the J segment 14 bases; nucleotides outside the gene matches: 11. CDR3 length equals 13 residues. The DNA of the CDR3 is TGTGCCAGCAGCCCGGGACAGGGGGACGACTATACCTTC. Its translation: CASSPGQGDDYTF.

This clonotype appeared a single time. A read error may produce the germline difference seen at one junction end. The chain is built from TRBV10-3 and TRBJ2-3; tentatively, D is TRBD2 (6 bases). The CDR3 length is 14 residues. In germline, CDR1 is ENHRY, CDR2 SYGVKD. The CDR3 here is CVISGSGIGDTQYF. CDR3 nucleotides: TGTGTCATCAGCGGTAGCGGAATAGGAGATACGCAGTATTTT.

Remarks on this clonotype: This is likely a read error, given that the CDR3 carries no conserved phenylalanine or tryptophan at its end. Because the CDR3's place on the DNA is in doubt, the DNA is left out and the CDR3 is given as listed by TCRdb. This CDR3 reads CASIPPERGGYNEQIY. The V and J genes are TRBV28 and TRBJ2-1; the D call in the table, TRBD2, was not verified against the DNA. The CDR3 totals 16 residues, both ends included. The germline V gene has CDR1 MDHEN and CDR2 SYDVKM.

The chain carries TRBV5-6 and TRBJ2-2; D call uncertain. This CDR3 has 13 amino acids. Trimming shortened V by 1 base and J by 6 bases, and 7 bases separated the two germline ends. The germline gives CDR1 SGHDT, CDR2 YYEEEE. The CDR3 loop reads CASSLLDAGELFF. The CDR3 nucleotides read TGTGCCAGCAGCTTGTTGGACGCCGGGGAGCTGTTTTTT. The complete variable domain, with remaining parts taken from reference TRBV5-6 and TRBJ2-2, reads DAGVTQSPTHLIKTRGQQVTLRCSPKSGHDTVSWYQQALGQGPQFIFQYYEEEERQRGNFPDRFSGHQFPNYSSELNVNALLLGDSALYLCASSLLDAGELFFGEGSRLTVL.

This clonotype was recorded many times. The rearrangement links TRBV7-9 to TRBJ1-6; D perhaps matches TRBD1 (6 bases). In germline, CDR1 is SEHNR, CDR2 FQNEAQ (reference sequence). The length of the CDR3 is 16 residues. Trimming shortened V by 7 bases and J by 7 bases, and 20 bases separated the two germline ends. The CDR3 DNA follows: TGTGCCAGCATAGGCCAGGGGAATATTGGCAATTCACCCCTCCACTTT. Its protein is CASIGQGNIGNSPLHF. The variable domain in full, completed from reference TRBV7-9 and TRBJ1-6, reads DTGVSQNPRHKITKRGQNVTFRCDPISEHNRLYWYRQTLGQGPEFLTYFQNEAQLEKSRLLSDRFSAERPKGSFSTLEIQRTEQGDSAMYLCASIGQGNIGNSPLHFGNGTRLTVT.

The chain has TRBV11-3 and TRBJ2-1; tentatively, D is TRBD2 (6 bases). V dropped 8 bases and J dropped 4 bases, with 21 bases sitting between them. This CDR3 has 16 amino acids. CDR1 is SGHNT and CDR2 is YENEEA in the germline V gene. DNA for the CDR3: TGTGCCAGCGGCCTGATTAGCGGTAGACCTTACAATGAGCAGTTCTTC. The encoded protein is CASGLISGRPYNEQFF.

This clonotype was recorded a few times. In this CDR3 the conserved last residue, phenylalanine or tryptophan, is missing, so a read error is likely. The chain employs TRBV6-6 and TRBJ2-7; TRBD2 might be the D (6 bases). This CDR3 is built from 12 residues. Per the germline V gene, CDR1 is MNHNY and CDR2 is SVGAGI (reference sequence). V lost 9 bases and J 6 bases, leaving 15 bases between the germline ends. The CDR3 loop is CASSPGAGEQYY. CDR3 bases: TGTGCCAGTAGTCCCGGAGCGGGCGAGCAGTACTAC.

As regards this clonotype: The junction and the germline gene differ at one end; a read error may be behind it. CDR3 sequence reads: CASKQGTTQEIQYF. CDR3 nucleotide sequence: TGTGCCAGCAAGCAAGGGACAACCCAAGAGATCCAGTACTTT. The chain employs TRBV7-8 and TRBJ2-5; TRBD1 is a possible D gene (6 bases). Germline V gives CDR1 SGHVS, CDR2 FQNEAQ. CDR3 length: 14 residues.

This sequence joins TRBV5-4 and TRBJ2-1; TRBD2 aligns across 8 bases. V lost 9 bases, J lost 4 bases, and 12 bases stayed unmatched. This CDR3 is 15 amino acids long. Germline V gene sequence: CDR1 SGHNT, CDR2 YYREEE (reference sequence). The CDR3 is CAISFVGGGYNEQFF. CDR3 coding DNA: TGTGCCATCAGTTTCGTCGGGGGGGGTTACAATGAGCAGTTCTTC.

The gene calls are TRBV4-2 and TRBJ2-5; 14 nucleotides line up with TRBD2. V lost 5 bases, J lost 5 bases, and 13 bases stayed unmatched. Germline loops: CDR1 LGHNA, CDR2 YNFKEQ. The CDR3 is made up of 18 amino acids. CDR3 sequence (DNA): TGTGCCAGCAGCTTAAAGACTAGCGGGAGGGACGGCTCGGAGACCCAGTACTTC. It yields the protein CASSLKTSGRDGSETQYF.

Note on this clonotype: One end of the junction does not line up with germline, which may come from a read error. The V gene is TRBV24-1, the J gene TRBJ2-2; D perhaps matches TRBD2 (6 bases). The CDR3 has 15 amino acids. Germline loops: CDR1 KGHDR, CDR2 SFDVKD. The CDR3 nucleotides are TGTGCCACAAGTCCTATAGGGACGAACACCGGGGGGCTGTTTTTT. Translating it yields CATSPIGTNTGGLFF.

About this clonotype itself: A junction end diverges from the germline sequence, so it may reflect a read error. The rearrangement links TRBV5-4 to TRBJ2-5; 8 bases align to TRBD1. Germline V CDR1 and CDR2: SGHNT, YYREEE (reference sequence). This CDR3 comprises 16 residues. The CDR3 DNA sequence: TGTGCCTGCAGCGGAACCACAGGGGGGAGGATGGAGACTCAGTACTTC. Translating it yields CACSGTTGGRMETQYF. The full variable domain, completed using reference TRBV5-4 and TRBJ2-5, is ETGVTQSPTHLIKTRGQQVTLRCSSQSGHNTVSWYQQALGQGPQFIFQYYREEENGRGNFPPRFSGLQFPNYSSELNVNALELDDSALYLCACSGTTGGRMETQYFGPGTRLLVL.

This CDR3 is CASSLTQPGLNTEAFF. The CDR3 coding sequence is TGTGCCAGCAGTTTAACACAGCCCGGGCTCAACACTGAAGCTTTCTTT. V usage is TRBV12-3 or TRBV12-4 and J usage is TRBJ1-1; no definite D call. V gave up 2 bases and J gave up 2 bases, with 15 bases separating them. The CDR3 extends over 16 amino acids.

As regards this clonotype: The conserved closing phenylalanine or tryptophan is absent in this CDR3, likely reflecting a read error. CDR3 region: CASKFPGTSGTKDIQYL. The CDR3 DNA is TGTGCCAGCAAATTTCCCGGGACTAGCGGGACCAAAGACATTCAGTACTTG. The chain combines TRBV11-1 with TRBJ2-4; 13 bases are shared with TRBD2. Germline CDR1 and CDR2: SGHAT and FQDESV (reference sequence). CDR3 length: 17 residues.

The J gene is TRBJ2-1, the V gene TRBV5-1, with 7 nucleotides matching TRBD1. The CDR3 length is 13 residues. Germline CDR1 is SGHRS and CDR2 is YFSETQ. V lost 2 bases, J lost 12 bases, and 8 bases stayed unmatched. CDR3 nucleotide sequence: TGCGCCAGCAGCTTAACAGGGGTCAATAGGCAGTTCTTC. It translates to CASSLTGVNRQFF.

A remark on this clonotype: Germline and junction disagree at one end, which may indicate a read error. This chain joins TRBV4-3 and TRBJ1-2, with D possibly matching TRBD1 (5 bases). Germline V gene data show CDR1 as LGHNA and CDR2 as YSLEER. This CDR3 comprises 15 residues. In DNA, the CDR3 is TGCGCCAGCAGCCATGATACGCTGGGGCCTAATGGCTACATCTTC. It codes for CASSHDTLGPNGYIF.

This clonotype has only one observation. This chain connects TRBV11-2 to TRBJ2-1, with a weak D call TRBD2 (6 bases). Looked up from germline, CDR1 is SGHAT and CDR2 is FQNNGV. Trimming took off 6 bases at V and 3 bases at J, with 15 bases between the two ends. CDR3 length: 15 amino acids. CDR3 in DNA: TGTGCCAGCAGTCTCGGGACTTCTTTCTACAATGAGCAGTTCTTC. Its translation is CASSLGTSFYNEQFF.

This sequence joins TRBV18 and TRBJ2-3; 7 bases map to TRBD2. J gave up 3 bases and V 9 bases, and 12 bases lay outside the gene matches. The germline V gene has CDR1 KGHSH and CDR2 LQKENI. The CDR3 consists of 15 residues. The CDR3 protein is CASSSTSRSTDTQYF. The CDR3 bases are TGTGCCAGTTCGTCGACTAGCAGGAGTACAGATACGCAGTATTTT.

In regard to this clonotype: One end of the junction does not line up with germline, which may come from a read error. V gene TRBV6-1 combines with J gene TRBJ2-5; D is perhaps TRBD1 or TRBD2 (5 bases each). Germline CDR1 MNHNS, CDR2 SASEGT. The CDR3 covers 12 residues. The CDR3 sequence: CANSPDWGIQYF. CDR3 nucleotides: TGTGCCAACAGTCCCGACTGGGGGATCCAGTACTTC.

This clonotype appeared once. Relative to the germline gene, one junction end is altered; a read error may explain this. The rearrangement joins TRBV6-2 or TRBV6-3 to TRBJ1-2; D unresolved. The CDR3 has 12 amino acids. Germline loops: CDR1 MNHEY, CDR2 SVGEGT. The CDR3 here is CTSSLTAYGYTF. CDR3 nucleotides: TGTACCAGCAGCCTAACAGCCTATGGCTACACCTTC.

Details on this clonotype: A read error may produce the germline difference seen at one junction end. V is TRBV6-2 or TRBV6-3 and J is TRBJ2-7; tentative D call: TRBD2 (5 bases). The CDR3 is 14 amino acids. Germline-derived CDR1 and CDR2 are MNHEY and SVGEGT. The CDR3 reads CVSSLRDRAQEQYF. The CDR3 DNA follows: TGTGTCAGCAGCCTCCGGGATAGGGCCCAGGAGCAGTACTTC.

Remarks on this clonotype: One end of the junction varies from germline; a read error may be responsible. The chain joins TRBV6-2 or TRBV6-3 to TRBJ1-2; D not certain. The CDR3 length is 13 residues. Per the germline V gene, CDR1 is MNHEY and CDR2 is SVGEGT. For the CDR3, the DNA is TGTGCCAGCAGTCCCAGGAGCGGCTATAGCTACACCTTC. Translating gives CASSPRSGYSYTF.